This T cell receptor beta chain was captured in a study of blood T cell repertoires in COVID-19. The data were produced by immunoSEQ multiplex PCR, yet TCRdb's version contains in-frame clones alone and is incomplete. The sample records approximately 210,000 clones, approximately 86% being singletons. Germline V gene sequence: CDR1 SQVTM, CDR2 ANQGSEA. The V segment lost 4 bases and the J segment 0 bases; nucleotides outside the gene matches: 5. CDR3 size: 15 residues. Only one count was recorded for this clone. This chain connects TRBV29-1 to TRBJ2-3; 9 bases are shared with TRBD1. This receptor was taken from a man aged 18 to 29 with active or convalescent COVID-19. Sequenced input: peripheral blood. CDR3 nucleotides: TGCAGCGTTGGAGGGACAGGGTCTAGCACAGATACGCAGTATTTT. This encodes CSVGGTGSSTDTQYF.